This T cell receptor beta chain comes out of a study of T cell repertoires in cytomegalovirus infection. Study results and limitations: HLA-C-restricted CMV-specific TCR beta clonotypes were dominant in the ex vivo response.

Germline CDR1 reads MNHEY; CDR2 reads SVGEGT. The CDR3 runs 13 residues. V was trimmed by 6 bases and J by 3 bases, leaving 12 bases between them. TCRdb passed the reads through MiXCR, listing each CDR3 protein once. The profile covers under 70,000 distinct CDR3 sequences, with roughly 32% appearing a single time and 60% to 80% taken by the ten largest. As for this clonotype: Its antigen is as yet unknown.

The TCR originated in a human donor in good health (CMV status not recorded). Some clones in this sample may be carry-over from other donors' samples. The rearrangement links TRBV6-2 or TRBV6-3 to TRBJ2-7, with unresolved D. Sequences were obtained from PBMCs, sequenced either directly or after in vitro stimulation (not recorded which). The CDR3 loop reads CASRPGRNYEQYF. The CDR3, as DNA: TGTGCCAGCAGACCCGGACGGAACTACGAGCAGTACTTC.